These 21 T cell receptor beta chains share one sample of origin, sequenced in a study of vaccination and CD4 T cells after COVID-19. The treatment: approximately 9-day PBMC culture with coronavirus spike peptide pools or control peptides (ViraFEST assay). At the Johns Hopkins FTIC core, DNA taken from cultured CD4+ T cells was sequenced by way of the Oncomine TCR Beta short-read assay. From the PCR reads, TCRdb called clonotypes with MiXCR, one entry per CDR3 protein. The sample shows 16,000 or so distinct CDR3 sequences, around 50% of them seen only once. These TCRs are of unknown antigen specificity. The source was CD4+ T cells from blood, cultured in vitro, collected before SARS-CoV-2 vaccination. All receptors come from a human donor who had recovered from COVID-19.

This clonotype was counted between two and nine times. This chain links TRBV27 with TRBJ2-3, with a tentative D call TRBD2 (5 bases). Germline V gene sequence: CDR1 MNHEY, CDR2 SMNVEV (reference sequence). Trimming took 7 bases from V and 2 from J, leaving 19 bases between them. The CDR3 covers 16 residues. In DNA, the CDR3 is TGTGCCAGCACATTCTCTCGAGGGCAGCTCACAGATACGCAGTATTTT. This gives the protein CASTFSRGQLTDTQYF.

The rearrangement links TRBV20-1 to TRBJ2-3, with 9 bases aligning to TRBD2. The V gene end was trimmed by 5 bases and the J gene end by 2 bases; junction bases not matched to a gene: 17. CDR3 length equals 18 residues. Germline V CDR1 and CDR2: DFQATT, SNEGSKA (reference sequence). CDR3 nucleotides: TGCAGTGCTGGGGCTTCAAGAGGGAGCGGGAGGTCCACAGATACGCAGTATTTT. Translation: CSAGASRGSGRSTDTQYF.

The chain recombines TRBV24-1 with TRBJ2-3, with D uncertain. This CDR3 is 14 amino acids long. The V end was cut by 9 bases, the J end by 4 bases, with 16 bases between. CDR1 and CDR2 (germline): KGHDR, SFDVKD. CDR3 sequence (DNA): TGTGCCACCGGACCTACCGTGAGGCCAGATACGCAGTATTTT. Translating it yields CATGPTVRPDTQYF.

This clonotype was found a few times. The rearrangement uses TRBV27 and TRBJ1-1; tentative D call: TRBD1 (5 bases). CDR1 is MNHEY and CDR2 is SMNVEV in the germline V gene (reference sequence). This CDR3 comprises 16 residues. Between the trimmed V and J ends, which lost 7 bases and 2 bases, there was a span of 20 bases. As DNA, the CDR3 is TGTGCCAGCACCCGGATAGGCCGGGGGGGTAACACTGAAGCTTTCTTT. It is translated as CASTRIGRGGNTEAFF.

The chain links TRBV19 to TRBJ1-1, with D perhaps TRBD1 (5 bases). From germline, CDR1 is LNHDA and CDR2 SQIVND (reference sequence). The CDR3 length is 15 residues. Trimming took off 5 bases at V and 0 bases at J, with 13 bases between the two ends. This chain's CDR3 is CASSVSGGMNTEAFF. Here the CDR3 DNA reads TGTGCCAGTAGTGTCTCTGGGGGGATGAACACTGAAGCTTTCTTT. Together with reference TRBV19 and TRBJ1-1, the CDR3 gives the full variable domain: DGGITQSPKYLFRKEGQNVTLSCEQNLNHDAMYWYRQDPGQGLRLIYYSQIVNDFQKGDIAEGYSVSREKKESFPLTVTSAQKNPTAFYLCASSVSGGMNTEAFFGQGTRLTVV.

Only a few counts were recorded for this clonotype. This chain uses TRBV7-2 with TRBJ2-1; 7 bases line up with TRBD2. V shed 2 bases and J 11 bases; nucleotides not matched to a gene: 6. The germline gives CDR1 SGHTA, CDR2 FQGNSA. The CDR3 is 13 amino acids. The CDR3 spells CASSLRGVSKQFF. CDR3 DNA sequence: TGTGCCAGCAGCTTACGGGGGGTATCTAAGCAGTTCTTC.

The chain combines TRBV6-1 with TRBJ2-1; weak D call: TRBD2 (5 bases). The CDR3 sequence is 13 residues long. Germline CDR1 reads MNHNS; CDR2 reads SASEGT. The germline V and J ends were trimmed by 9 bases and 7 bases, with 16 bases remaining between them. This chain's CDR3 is CASSDWAVNEQFF. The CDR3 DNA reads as TGTGCCAGTTCGGACTGGGCCGTGAATGAGCAGTTCTTC.

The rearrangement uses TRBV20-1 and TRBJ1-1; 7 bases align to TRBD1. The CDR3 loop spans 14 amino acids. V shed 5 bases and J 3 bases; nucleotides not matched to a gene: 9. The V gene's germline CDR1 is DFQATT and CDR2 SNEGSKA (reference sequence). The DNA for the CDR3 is TGCAGTGCTCGCCCGACAGGGTGGGACACTGAAGCTTTCTTT. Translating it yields CSARPTGWDTEAFF.

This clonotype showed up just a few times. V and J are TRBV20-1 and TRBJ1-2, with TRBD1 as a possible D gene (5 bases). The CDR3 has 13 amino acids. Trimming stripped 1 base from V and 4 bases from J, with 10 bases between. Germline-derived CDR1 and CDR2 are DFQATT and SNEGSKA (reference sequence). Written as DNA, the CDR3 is TGCAGTGCTAGAGTTCCTAGGGGCTATGGCTACACCTTC. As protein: CSARVPRGYGYTF.

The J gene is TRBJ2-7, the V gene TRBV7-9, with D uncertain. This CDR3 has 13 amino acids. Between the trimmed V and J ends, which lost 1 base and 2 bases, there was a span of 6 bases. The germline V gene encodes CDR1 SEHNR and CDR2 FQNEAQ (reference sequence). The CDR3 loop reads CASSLDAAYEQYF. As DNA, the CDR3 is TGTGCCAGCAGCTTAGACGCTGCCTACGAGCAGTACTTC. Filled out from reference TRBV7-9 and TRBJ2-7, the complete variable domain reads DTGVSQNPRHKITKRGQNVTFRCDPISEHNRLYWYRQTLGQGPEFLTYFQNEAQLEKSRLLSDRFSAERPKGSFSTLEIQRTEQGDSAMYLCASSLDAAYEQYFGPGTRLTVT.

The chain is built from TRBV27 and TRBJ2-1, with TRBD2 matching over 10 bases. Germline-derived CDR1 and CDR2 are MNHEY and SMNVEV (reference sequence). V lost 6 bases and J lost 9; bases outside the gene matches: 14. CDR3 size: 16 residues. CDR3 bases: TGTGCCAGCAGGGCCTCGGGTAGCGGGGGGAGAGGTGAGCAGTTCTTC. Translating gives CASRASGSGGRGEQFF.

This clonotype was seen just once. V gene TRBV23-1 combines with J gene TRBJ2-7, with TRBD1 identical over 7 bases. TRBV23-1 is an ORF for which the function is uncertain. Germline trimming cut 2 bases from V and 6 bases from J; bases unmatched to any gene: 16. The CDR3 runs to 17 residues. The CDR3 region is CASSQNHHDGQAGEQYF. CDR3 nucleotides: TGCGCCAGCAGTCAAAATCACCATGACGGACAGGCAGGCGAGCAGTACTTC.

CDR3: CASSFKAVRNQPQHF. In DNA, the CDR3 is TGTGCCAGCAGTTTCAAGGCAGTTAGGAATCAGCCCCAGCATTTT. V and J are TRBV12-3 or TRBV12-4 and TRBJ1-5; D unresolved. V lost 3 bases to trimming and J lost 4 bases, with 13 bases between them. The CDR3 has 15 amino acids.

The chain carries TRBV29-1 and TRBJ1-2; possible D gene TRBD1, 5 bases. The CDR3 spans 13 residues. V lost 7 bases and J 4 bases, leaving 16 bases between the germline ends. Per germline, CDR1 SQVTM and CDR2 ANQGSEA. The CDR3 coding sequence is TGCAGCGACCACAGGCGGGGCGGCTATGGCTACACCTTC. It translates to CSDHRRGGYGYTF.

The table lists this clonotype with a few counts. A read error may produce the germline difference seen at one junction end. The CDR3 DNA sequence: TGTGCCAGCAGTTTCCTAAGCACCCGGGACACAGAAGCTTTCTTT. Amino acid sequence: CASSFLSTRDTEAFF. The chain recombines TRBV27 with TRBJ1-1, with D possibly being TRBD1 (6 bases). This CDR3 is 15 amino acids long. Germline-derived CDR1 and CDR2 are MNHEY and SMNVEV (reference sequence).

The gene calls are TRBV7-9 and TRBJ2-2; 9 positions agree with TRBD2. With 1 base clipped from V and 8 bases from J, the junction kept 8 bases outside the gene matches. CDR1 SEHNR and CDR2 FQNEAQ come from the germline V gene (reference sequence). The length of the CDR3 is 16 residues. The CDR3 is CASSLGVAGDKGELFF. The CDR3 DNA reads TGTGCCAGCAGCTTAGGGGTAGCGGGAGACAAAGGGGAGCTGTTTTTT.

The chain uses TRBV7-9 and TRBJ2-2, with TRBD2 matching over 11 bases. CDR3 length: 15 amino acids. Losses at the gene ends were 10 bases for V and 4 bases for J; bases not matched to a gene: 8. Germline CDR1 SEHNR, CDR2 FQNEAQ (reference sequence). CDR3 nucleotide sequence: TGTGCCATCAATTTTAGCGGGAGGGTCACCGGGGAGCTGTTTTTT. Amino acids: CAINFSGRVTGELFF.

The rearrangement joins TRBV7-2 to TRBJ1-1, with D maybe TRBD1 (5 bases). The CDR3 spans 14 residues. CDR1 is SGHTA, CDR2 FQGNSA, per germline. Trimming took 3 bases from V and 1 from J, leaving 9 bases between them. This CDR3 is CASSFRGRNTEAFF. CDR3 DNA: TGTGCCAGCAGCTTTAGGGGCAGGAACACTGAAGCTTTCTTT.

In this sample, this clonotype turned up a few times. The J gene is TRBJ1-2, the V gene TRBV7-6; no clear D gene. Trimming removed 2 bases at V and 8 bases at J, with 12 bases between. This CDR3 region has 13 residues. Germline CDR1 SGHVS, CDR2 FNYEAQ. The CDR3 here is CASSLYLGSGYTF. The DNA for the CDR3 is TGTGCCAGCAGCTTATACTTGGGCTCCGGCTACACCTTC.

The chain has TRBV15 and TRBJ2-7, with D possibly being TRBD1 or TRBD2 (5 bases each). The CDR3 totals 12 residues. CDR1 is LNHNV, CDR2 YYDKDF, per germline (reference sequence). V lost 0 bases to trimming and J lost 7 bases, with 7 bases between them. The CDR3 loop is CATSRDWGEQYF. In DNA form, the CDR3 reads TGTGCCACCAGCAGAGATTGGGGGGAGCAGTACTTC.

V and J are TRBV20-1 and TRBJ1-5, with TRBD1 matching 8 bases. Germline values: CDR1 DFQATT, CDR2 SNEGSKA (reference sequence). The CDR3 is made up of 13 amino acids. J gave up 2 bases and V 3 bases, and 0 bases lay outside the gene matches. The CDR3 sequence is CSARDRGNQPQHF. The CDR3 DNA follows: TGCAGTGCTAGGGACAGGGGCAATCAGCCCCAGCATTTT.